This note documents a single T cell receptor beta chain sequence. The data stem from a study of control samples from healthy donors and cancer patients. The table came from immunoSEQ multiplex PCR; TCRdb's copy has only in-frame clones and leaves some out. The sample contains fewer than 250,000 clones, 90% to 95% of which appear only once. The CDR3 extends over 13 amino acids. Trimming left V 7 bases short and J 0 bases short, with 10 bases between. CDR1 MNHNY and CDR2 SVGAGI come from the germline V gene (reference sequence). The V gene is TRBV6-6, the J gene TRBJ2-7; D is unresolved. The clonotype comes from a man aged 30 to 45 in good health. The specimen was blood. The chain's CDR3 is CASTGQLSYEQYF. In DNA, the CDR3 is TGTGCCAGCACCGGGCAGCTCTCCTACGAGCAGTACTTC.